These 7 T cell receptor beta chains came from one sample sequenced in a study of T cell responses to AZD1222 COVID-19 vaccine. Repertoires were generated with immunoSEQ multiplex PCR, while TCRdb's copy carries only in-frame clones and drops some. The data show more than 85,000 clones, 89% seen once. The input for sequencing was peripheral blood, taken 28 days after the second AZD1222 dose. The source of these receptors is an adult who received the AZD1222 COVID-19 vaccine.

The chain joins TRBV3-1 (or the pseudogene TRBV3-2) to TRBJ2-5; 10 positions match TRBD2. Germline-derived CDR1 and CDR2 are LGHDT and YNNKEL (reference sequence). The length of the CDR3 is 15 residues. V shed 6 bases, J shed 2 bases, and the junction held 6 bases outside the gene matches. Here the CDR3 DNA reads TGTGCCAGCAGTCGACTAGCGGGCGAACAAGAGACCCAGTACTTC. As protein: CASSRLAGEQETQYF.

The chain is built from TRBV30 and TRBJ1-1; D perhaps matches TRBD1 (5 bases). Germline V lookup: CDR1 GTSNPN, CDR2 SVGIG (reference sequence). CDR3 length: 12 amino acids. The V end lost 3 bases, the J end lost 3 bases, and 8 bases lay between the germline ends. CDR3 DNA: TGTGCCTGGAGGAAGGGGCACACTGAAGCTTTCTTT. Encoded protein: CAWRKGHTEAFF.

This chain's CDR3 is CASSFRPAGRDGYTF. The CDR3 DNA is TGTGCCAGCAGCTTTCGACCGGCCGGTAGGGATGGCTACACCTTC. V is TRBV7-2 and J is TRBJ1-2; D is unclear. The CDR3 consists of 15 residues. Germline assignment: CDR1 SGHTA and CDR2 FQGNSA. Trimming took 3 bases from V and 6 from J, leaving 17 bases between them. Complete variable domain (other parts from reference TRBV7-2 and TRBJ1-2): GAGVSQSPSNKVTEKGKDVELRCDPISGHTALYWYRQSLGQGLEFLIYFQGNSAPDKSGLPSDRFSAERTGGSVSTLTIQRTQQEDSAVYLCASSFRPAGRDGYTFGSGTRLTVV.

The chain combines TRBV11-2 with TRBJ1-1, with D unresolved. V was pared by 2 bases and J by 4 bases, with 11 bases between. Germline V gives CDR1 SGHAT, CDR2 FQNNGV. The CDR3 has 14 residues. As DNA, the CDR3 is TGTGCCAGCAGCTTACTTCCGGGCAGCACTGAAGCTTTCTTT. This gives the protein CASSLLPGSTEAFF.

V usage is TRBV4-1 and J usage is TRBJ2-7, with a weak D call TRBD2 (5 bases). V was trimmed by 3 bases and J by 6 bases, leaving 15 bases between them. Germline-derived CDR1 and CDR2 are MGHRA and YSYEKL. The CDR3 contains 14 residues. The CDR3 bases are TGCGCCAGCAGCCAGGTGCTGAGGGCCTCCGAGCAGTACTTC. Protein sequence: CASSQVLRASEQYF.

This clone was seen only once. The chain combines TRBV6-5 with TRBJ2-5; D remains ambiguous. Germline lookup yields CDR1 MNHEY and CDR2 SVGAGI. This CDR3 has 16 amino acids. Trimming removed 0 bases at V and 4 bases at J, with 15 bases between. CDR3 sequence reads: CASSYSRHNGGETQYF. CDR3 nucleotide sequence: TGTGCCAGCAGTTACTCGAGACATAACGGTGGAGAGACCCAGTACTTC.

The chain carries TRBV3-1 (or the pseudogene TRBV3-2) and TRBJ1-2; D is unclear. From germline, CDR1 is LGHDT and CDR2 YNNKEL (reference sequence). V was shortened by 0 bases and J by 7 bases, with 9 bases between the two germline ends. This CDR3 comprises 13 residues. The CDR3 here is CASSQEPKGGYTF. The CDR3, as DNA: TGTGCCAGCAGCCAAGAGCCTAAGGGTGGCTACACCTTC.